What follows is one T cell receptor beta chain and its context. The antigen is undetermined. This record comes from a study of Ad26.COV2.S vaccination and SARS-CoV-2 variants. Study overall: Intramuscularly, Ad26.COV2.S was given either once or twice, 56 days apart.

Specified treatment: around 19 received Ad26.COV2.S at low or high dose, single or two shots; 5 received placebo; per-sample allocation not given. Day 63 after the first vaccine or placebo injection was the time point for sampling. Germline values: CDR1 SGHTA, CDR2 FQGTGA. V was clipped by 1 base and J by 3 bases, with 10 bases between them. This CDR3 is 14 amino acids long. General study points: Among vaccine recipients, spike-specific TCR breadth exceeded that of placebo recipients. Vaccinated and placebo-treated recipients had similar non-spike TCR breadth. Spike-specific responses of CD8+ and CD4+ T cells were reported to display substantial breadth after vaccination.

TCRdb's copy holds only in-frame clones and misses some; the assay was immunoSEQ multiplex PCR. The sample includes roughly 420,000 clones, around 87% seen only once; the top ten take approximately 4%. The J gene is TRBJ2-7, the V gene TRBV7-3; maybe TRBD2 (7 bases). The sequencing here drew on peripheral blood, taken in a trial of Ad26.COV2.S vaccine versus placebo. This TCR came from a person between 18 and 59 years old who received the Ad26.COV2.S COVID-19 vaccine or a placebo. CDR3 protein: CASSLMGGGYEQYF. The CDR3 DNA follows: TGTGCCAGCAGCTTAATGGGAGGGGGCTACGAGCAGTACTTC.